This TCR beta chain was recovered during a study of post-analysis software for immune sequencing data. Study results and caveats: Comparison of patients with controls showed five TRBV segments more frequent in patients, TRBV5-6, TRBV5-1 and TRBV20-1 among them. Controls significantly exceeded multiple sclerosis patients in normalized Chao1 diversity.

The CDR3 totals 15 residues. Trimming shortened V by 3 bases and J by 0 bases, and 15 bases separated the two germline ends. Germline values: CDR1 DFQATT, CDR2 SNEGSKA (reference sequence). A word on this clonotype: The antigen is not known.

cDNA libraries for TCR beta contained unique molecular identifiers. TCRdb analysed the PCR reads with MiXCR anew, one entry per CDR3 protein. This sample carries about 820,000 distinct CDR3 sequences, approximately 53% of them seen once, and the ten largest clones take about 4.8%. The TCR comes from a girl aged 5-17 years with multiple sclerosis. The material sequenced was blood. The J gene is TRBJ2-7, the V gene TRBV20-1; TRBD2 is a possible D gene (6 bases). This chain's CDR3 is CSASLGTSSSYEQYF. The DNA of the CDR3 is TGCAGTGCTAGTCTCGGGACTTCCAGCTCCTACGAGCAGTACTTC.